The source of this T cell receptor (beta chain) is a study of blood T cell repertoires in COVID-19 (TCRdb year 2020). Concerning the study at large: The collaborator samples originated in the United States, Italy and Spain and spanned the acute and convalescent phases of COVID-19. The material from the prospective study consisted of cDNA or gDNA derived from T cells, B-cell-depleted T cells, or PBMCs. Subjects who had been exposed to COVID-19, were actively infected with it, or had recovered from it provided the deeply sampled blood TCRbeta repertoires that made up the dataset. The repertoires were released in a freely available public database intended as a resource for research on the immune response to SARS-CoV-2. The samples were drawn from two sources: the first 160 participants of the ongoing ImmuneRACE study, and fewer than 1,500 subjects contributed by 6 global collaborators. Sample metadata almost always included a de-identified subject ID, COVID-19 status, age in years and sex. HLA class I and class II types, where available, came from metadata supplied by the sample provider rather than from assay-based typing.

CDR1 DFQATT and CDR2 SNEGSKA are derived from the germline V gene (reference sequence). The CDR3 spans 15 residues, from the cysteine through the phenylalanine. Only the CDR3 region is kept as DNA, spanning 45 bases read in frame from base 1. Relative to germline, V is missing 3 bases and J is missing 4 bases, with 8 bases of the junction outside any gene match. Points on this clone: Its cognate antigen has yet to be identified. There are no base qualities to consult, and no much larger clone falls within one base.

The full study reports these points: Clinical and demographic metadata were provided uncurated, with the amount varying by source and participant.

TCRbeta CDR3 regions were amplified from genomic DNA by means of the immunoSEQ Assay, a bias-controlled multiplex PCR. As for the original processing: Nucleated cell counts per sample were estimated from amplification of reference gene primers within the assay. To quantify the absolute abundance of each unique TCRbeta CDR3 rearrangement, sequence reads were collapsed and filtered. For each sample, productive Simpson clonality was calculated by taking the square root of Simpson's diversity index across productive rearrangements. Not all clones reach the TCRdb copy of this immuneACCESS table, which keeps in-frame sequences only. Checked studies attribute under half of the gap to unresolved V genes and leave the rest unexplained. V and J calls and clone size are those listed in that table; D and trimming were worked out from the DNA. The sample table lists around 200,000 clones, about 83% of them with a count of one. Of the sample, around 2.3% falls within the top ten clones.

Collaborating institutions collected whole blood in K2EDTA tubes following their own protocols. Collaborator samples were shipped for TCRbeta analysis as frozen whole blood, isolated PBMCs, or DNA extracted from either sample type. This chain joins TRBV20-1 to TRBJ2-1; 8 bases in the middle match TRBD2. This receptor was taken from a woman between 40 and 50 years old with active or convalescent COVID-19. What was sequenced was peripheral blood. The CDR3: CSASSGATLYNEQFF. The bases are TGCAGTGCTAGTAGCGGGGCAACACTATACAATGAGCAGTTCTTC.